This T cell receptor (beta chain) was identified during a study of regulatory T cells in long-lasting Graves disease. In its sample, this clonotype was seen once. Germline and junction disagree at one end, which may indicate a read error. Germline V CDR1 and CDR2: SGHDN, FVKESK. The length of the CDR3 is 12 residues. Regarding time point: newly diagnosed GD, antithyroid drugs for less than 3 months. PBMCs were the source of the RNA used for TCR sequencing. iRepertoire HTBI primers and Arm-PCR of CDR3 regions built TCR beta libraries. TCRdb itself ran the multiplex PCR reads through MiXCR, one entry per CDR3 protein. The repertoire holds hundreds of thousands of distinct CDR3 sequences, with 16% as singletons. This sample also appeared in a second study, on T cells in Graves' hyperthyroidism and ophthalmopathy. According to that study: Every diagnosis used clinical symptoms, serum thyroxine and TRAb, thyroid ultrasound and orbital computed tomography.

The rearrangement links TRBV14 to TRBJ2-4; 8 bases line up with TRBD1. Sequenced material: peripheral blood mononuclear cells (PBMCs), taken at new diagnosis, from a patient treated with antithyroid drugs. The receptor was isolated from a woman aged 25 to 45 with Graves disease. The CDR3 DNA reads TGTGCCAGCAGCCAAGAGACAGGGGTTTTACACTTC. This translates into CASSQETGVLHF.